This T cell receptor beta chain was found in a study of CD8 T cells in Susac syndrome. Notes on the study in general: It was acknowledged in the study that the number of individuals who were included in its TCR sequencing and HLA analysis was relatively small.

Germline lookup yields CDR1 ENHRY and CDR2 SYGVKD. V was pared by 2 bases and J by 2 bases, with 8 bases between. This CDR3 region has 14 residues. On this clonotype: What it binds is not known.

RNA amounts of about 0.5 to 1 ug underwent reverse transcription with random hexamers. Amplification of TCR beta CDR3 across 54 Vbeta and 13 Jbeta was performed with immunoSEQ multiplex PCR. Using its own MiXCR run on the immunoSEQ multiplex PCR reads, TCRdb lists one record per CDR3 protein. This table holds around 300,000 distinct CDR3 sequences, 85% found once. Sequencing targeted TCR beta in blood CD8+ and CD4+ T cells. TEMRA cells were FACS-enriched and CD8+ and CD4+ T cells negatively isolated. The rearrangement uses TRBV10-3 and TRBJ2-3; no firm D call. This clonotype was obtained from a human donor with multiple sclerosis. The sample consisted of CD8+ T cells from PBMCs. Written as DNA, the CDR3 is TGTGCCATCAGTGAGCTGGGTGACACAGATACGCAGTATTTT. As protein: CAISELGDTDTQYF.